The next 30 T cell receptor beta chains were all read from a single sample in a study of Graves' ophthalmopathy and Graves' hyperthyroidism. The authors amplified TCR beta CDR3 regions from RNA transcripts. The library came from an HTBI-primed first-round RT-PCR and a second-round multiplex PCR. One entry per CDR3 protein results from TCRdb running MiXCR on the multiplex PCR reads. The data hold over a million distinct CDR3 sequences, with about 35% observed a single time. The sequenced sample was peripheral blood or thyroid tissue (not recorded which). These receptor sequences come from an adult man with Graves' hyperthyroidism.

This clonotype was detected only a few times. This rearrangement joins TRBV6-5 to TRBJ2-7; D is undetermined. V lost 7 bases to trimming and J lost 5 bases, with 12 bases between them. Germline CDR1 and CDR2: MNHEY and SVGAGI. This CDR3 is 12 amino acids long. The CDR3 protein is CASNGGFHEQYF. CDR3 nucleotide sequence: TGTGCCAGCAATGGTGGGTTCCACGAGCAGTACTTC.

This clonotype was recorded many times. This chain joins TRBV20-1 and TRBJ1-2; D call uncertain. The CDR3 extends over 13 amino acids. Deletions cut 6 bases from V and 4 bases from J, with 15 bases between. CDR1 is DFQATT, CDR2 SNEGSKA, per germline (reference sequence). Here the CDR3 reads CSAKEGNGYGYTF. The CDR3 coding sequence is TGCAGTGCCAAAGAAGGAAATGGCTATGGCTACACCTTC.

A word on this clonotype: One base away lies a much larger clone, so this may be a sequencing read error. The chain has TRBV10-3 and TRBJ2-7; either TRBD1 or TRBD2 may supply D (5 bases each). V dropped 11 bases and J dropped 3 bases, with 20 bases sitting between them. This CDR3 has 14 residues. CDR1 ENHRY and CDR2 SYGVKD come from the germline V gene. Here the CDR3 DNA reads TGTGCCGGCAGCCCCCCGATGGGGGACTACGAGCAGTACTTC. It codes for CAGSPPMGDYEQYF.

CDR3 nucleotides: TGTGCCAGCACTCTAAGGAGGGGTAACGCTGAAGCTTTCTTT. Protein sequence: CASTLRRGNAEAFF. The chain is built from TRBV10-3 and TRBJ1-1, with TRBD1 as a possible D gene (5 bases). Trimming took 10 bases from V and 6 from J, leaving 21 bases between them. Germline V gene sequence: CDR1 ENHRY, CDR2 SYGVKD. The CDR3 spans 14 residues.

This clonotype occurred many times. The chain has TRBV20-1 and TRBJ2-5, with D possibly called TRBD1 or TRBD2 (5 bases each). Germline-derived CDR1 and CDR2 are DFQATT and SNEGSKA (reference sequence). Trimming took 5 bases from V and 4 from J, leaving 20 bases between them. CDR3 size: 15 residues. The CDR3 loop is CSAPQSPGTTETQYF. For the CDR3, the DNA is TGCAGTGCTCCCCAGAGCCCCGGGACGACAGAGACCCAGTACTTC.

This clonotype was recorded many times. The genes are TRBV6-4 and TRBJ1-2; D not resolved. Germline V CDR1 and CDR2: MRHNA, SNTAGT. The CDR3 totals 13 residues. Trimming took 6 bases from V and 4 from J, leaving 12 bases between them. DNA of the CDR3: TGTGCCAGCAGAAACACAGCAAGCTATGGCTACACCTTC. Translated, it gives CASRNTASYGYTF.

This clonotype occurred many times. The chain uses TRBV9 and TRBJ2-2, with unresolved D. Germline CDR1 SGDLS, CDR2 YYNGEE. V lost 3 bases to trimming and J lost 7 bases, with 10 bases between them. The CDR3 consists of 13 residues. CDR3 sequence (DNA): TGTGCCAGCAGCGCCCAATTGTTCGGGGAGCTGTTTTTT. As protein: CASSAQLFGELFF.

This clonotype was seen more than once but under ten times. V and J are TRBV9 and TRBJ2-7; 10 nucleotides agree with TRBD1. The CDR3 has 16 residues. Looked up from germline, CDR1 is SGDLS and CDR2 is YYNGEE. The junction had 4 bases not matched to a gene; V was cut back by 0 bases and J by 1 base. This CDR3 is CASSVGGGQGSYEQYF. In nucleotides, the CDR3 is TGTGCCAGCAGCGTAGGGGGGGGACAGGGGTCCTACGAGCAGTACTTC.

This clonotype has a count of ten or more. The chain is built from TRBV7-9 and TRBJ2-5, with D hard to call. Trimming stripped 1 base from V and 0 bases from J, with 9 bases between. The CDR3 extends over 15 amino acids. The germline V gene encodes CDR1 SEHNR and CDR2 FQNEAQ (reference sequence). In DNA, the CDR3 is TGTGCCAGCAGCTTAGTTACTGCGAACCAAGAGACCCAGTACTTC. It is translated as CASSLVTANQETQYF.

This clonotype was detected only a few times. The rearrangement links TRBV10-3 to TRBJ2-7; either TRBD1 or TRBD2 may fit D (6 bases each). Germline CDR1 and CDR2: ENHRY and SYGVKD. The germline V and J ends were trimmed by 2 bases and 3 bases, with 14 bases remaining between them. The CDR3 totals 15 residues. CDR3 in DNA: TGTGCCATCAGTGAGCCCCTAGGGGGGCTCTACGAGCAGTACTTC. Its protein product is CAISEPLGGLYEQYF.

V gene TRBV29-1 combines with J gene TRBJ1-2; D is uncertain. Germline V gene data show CDR1 as SQVTM and CDR2 as ANQGSEA. The CDR3 runs to 13 residues. Trimming took off 4 bases at V and 5 bases at J, with 14 bases between the two ends. The CDR3 here is CSVGGRIGYGYTF. CDR3 in DNA: TGCAGCGTTGGGGGTAGGATCGGTTATGGCTACACCTTC.

This clonotype was seen once. The chain links TRBV20-1 to TRBJ1-6; D may be TRBD1 (5 bases). Germline CDR1 is DFQATT and CDR2 is SNEGSKA (reference sequence). V lost 5 bases and J 7 bases, leaving 15 bases between the germline ends. CDR3 length equals 14 residues. CDR3 amino acids: CSAGTGRLNSPLHF. CDR3 nucleotide sequence: TGCAGTGCTGGGACGGGACGGTTGAATTCACCCCTCCACTTT.

Details on this clonotype: One junction end disagrees with the germline gene, perhaps due to a read error. V and J are TRBV20-1 and TRBJ1-2; 9 bases match TRBD1. The V gene's germline CDR1 is DFQATT and CDR2 SNEGSKA (reference sequence). The CDR3 runs 12 residues. The CDR3 sequence: CSARKQGALLSF. The DNA for the CDR3 is TGCAGTGCTAGGAAACAGGGGGCCCTCCTTTCCTTC.

The chain employs TRBV20-1 and TRBJ2-2; possible D gene TRBD1, 5 bases. Trimming removed 5 bases at V and 0 bases at J, with 13 bases between. Per the germline V gene, CDR1 is DFQATT and CDR2 is SNEGSKA (reference sequence). The CDR3 sequence is 15 residues long. The DNA for the CDR3 is TGCAGTGCTGGTCCCCCCAGGGCGAACACCGGGGAGCTGTTTTTT. It yields the protein CSAGPPRANTGELFF.

The sample holds a few counts of this clonotype. The chain couples TRBV9 to TRBJ1-5, with D hard to call. The V gene's germline CDR1 is SGDLS and CDR2 YYNGEE. V lost 10 bases, J lost 4 bases, and 15 bases lay in between. The CDR3 length is 13 residues. CDR3 sequence: CAWSVEENQPQHF. CDR3 DNA sequence: TGTGCCTGGAGTGTAGAGGAAAATCAGCCCCAGCATTTT.

A word on this clonotype: A single base separates this from a much larger clone, so it may be a read error. In nucleotides, the CDR3 is TGCGCCAGCAGCTTGGCCCCGTCAACTAATGAAAAACTGTTTTTT. It is translated as CASSLAPSTNEKLFF. The genes are TRBV5-1 and TRBJ1-4, with D unclear. The V end lost 0 bases, the J end lost 0 bases, and 6 bases lay between the germline ends. The germline V gene has CDR1 SGHRS and CDR2 YFSETQ. CDR3 length: 15 residues.

This clonotype was detected many times. The rearrangement uses TRBV19 and TRBJ1-1; 7 bases fit TRBD1. After removal of 3 bases from V and 7 bases from J, the junction contained 2 bases not matched to a gene. Germline V gives CDR1 LNHDA, CDR2 SQIVND (reference sequence). The CDR3 sequence is 12 residues long. CDR3 sequence (DNA): TGTGCCAGTAGTATCCGACAGGGTGAAGCTTTCTTT. Protein: CASSIRQGEAFF.

V and J are TRBV7-2 and TRBJ1-5, with D hard to call. Between the trimmed V and J ends, which lost 6 bases and 0 bases, there was a span of 24 bases. Germline V lookup: CDR1 SGHTA, CDR2 FQGNSA. The CDR3 length is 19 residues. CDR3: CASSTQRGLTGGSNQPQHF. In DNA form, the CDR3 reads TGTGCCAGCAGTACACAGAGAGGCCTCACCGGAGGTAGCAATCAGCCCCAGCATTTT.

About this clonotype itself: The junction departs from germline at one end; a sequencing error may be responsible. V is TRBV29-1 and J is TRBJ2-6, with D unresolved. The CDR3 contains 11 residues. In germline, CDR1 is SQVTM, CDR2 ANQGSEA. The CDR3 nucleotides read TGCAGCGTTGTGCTGGGTCTCACTGAAGCTTTC. It translates to CSVVLGLTEAF.

This clonotype was seen ten or more times. The chain employs TRBV6-5 and TRBJ1-6, with no clear D. This CDR3 comprises 13 residues. CDR1 MNHEY and CDR2 SVGAGI come from the germline V gene. V was clipped by 3 bases and J by 10 bases, with 10 bases between them. Here the CDR3 DNA reads TGTGCCAGCAGTTATCGGGGAAAATCACCCCTCCACTTT. This translates into CASSYRGKSPLHF.

With respect to this clonotype: A junction boundary mismatches the germline segment, possibly from a read error. This rearrangement joins TRBV7-2 to TRBJ1-6; D is perhaps TRBD1 (6 bases). Germline V gene lookup returns CDR1 SGHTA and CDR2 FQGNSA. The CDR3 loop spans 16 amino acids. The CDR3 here is CASSQADRNGGSPPHF. CDR3 DNA sequence: TGCGCCAGCAGCCAGGCGGACAGAAACGGGGGTTCACCCCCCCACTTT.

CDR3 in amino acids: CSASPVSGIGSNQPQHF. CDR3 nucleotide sequence: TGCAGTGCTAGCCCCGTTTCGGGGATCGGTAGCAATCAGCCCCAGCATTTT. The chain uses TRBV20-1 and TRBJ1-5; D gene unclear. The V gene's germline CDR1 is DFQATT and CDR2 SNEGSKA (reference sequence). The CDR3 extends over 17 amino acids. The V gene lost 3 bases and the J gene lost 0 bases, with 18 bases spanning the gap.

This rearrangement joins TRBV15 to TRBJ1-5; no clear D. V lost 3 bases, J lost 3 bases, and 12 bases lay in between. The CDR3 is 15 amino acids. Per germline, CDR1 LNHNV and CDR2 YYDKDF (reference sequence). The CDR3 loop is CATSSDGDVNQPQHF. The CDR3 nucleotides read TGTGCCACCAGCAGCGACGGAGATGTCAATCAGCCCCAGCATTTT. Variable domain in full (rest from reference TRBV15 and TRBJ1-5): DAMVIQNPRYQVTQFGKPVTLSCSQTLNHNVMYWYQQKSSQAPKLLFHYYDKDFNNEADTPDNFQSRRPNTSFCFLDIRSPGLGDTAMYLCATSSDGDVNQPQHFGDGTRLSIL.

This clonotype was seen at least ten times. The V gene is TRBV19, the J gene TRBJ1-5, with D possibly TRBD1 on 5 matching bases. CDR1 is LNHDA and CDR2 is SQIVND in the germline V gene (reference sequence). V lost 9 bases, J lost 5 bases, and 20 bases lay in between. The CDR3 loop spans 15 amino acids. The CDR3 loop reads CASRKGDGWDQPQHF. In DNA, the CDR3 is TGTGCCAGCAGAAAAGGGGACGGCTGGGATCAGCCCCAGCATTTT.

Only a few counts were recorded for this clonotype. This chain joins TRBV15 and TRBJ1-2; D might be TRBD1 (5 bases). Deletions cut 3 bases from V and 7 bases from J, with 18 bases between. This CDR3 is 15 amino acids long. Looked up from germline, CDR1 is LNHNV and CDR2 is YYDKDF (reference sequence). The CDR3: CATSRARDQGAGYTF. DNA for the CDR3: TGTGCCACCAGCAGGGCACGGGACCAAGGTGCTGGCTACACCTTC.

A remark on this clonotype: Being one base from a much bigger clone, this may be a read error. The V gene is TRBV7-8, the J gene TRBJ2-7; TRBD2 matches at 7 bases. Germline V gives CDR1 SGHVS, CDR2 FQNEAQ. CDR3 length: 15 amino acids. The J segment lost 11 bases and the V segment lost 4 bases, leaving 17 bases of the junction unmatched. CDR3 nucleotides: TGTGCCAGCAGCTCCGAGTCTGGAGCGGGGAACTTCAAGTACTTC. Encoded protein: CASSSESGAGNFKYF.

This rearrangement joins TRBV14 to TRBJ2-7; no firm D call. The V end lost 3 bases, the J end lost 3 bases, and 9 bases lay between the germline ends. Germline lookup yields CDR1 SGHDN and CDR2 FVKESK. The CDR3 contains 13 residues. CDR3 residues: CASSHVTFYEQYF. In DNA, the CDR3 is TGTGCCAGCAGCCACGTCACATTCTACGAGCAGTACTTC. Variable domain in full (rest from reference TRBV14 and TRBJ2-7): EAGVTQFPSHSVIEKGQTVTLRCDPISGHDNLYWYRRVMGKEIKFLLHFVKESKQDESGMPNNRFLAERTGGTYSTLKVQPAELEDSGVYFCASSHVTFYEQYFGPGTRLTVT.

The sample holds many counts of this clonotype. The chain carries TRBV14 and TRBJ2-5; D is undetermined. This CDR3 has 16 amino acids. Looked up from germline, CDR1 is SGHDN and CDR2 is FVKESK. Trimming stripped 0 bases from V and 5 bases from J, with 16 bases between. The CDR3 spells CASSQDLGSVGETQYF. CDR3 in DNA: TGTGCCAGCAGCCAAGATCTGGGGTCAGTCGGGGAGACCCAGTACTTC.

This clonotype was seen a few times. The V and J genes are TRBV5-5 and TRBJ2-7, with 12 bases fitting TRBD2. V gave up 1 base and J gave up 6 bases; unmatched junction bases: 8. Looked up from germline, CDR1 is SGHKS and CDR2 is YYEKEE (reference sequence). The CDR3 loop spans 16 amino acids. The CDR3 DNA reads as TGTGCCAGCAGCTTGAGGCTAGCGGGAGGGCCGGGCGAGCAGTACTTC. It codes for CASSLRLAGGPGEQYF. The full variable domain, its missing parts supplied by reference TRBV5-5 and TRBJ2-7, is DAGVTQSPTHLIKTRGQQVTLRCSPISGHKSVSWYQQVLGQGPQFIFQYYEKEERGRGNFPDRFSARQFPNYSSELNVNALLLGDSALYLCASSLRLAGGPGEQYFGPGTRLTVT.

This clonotype has at least ten counts. The rearrangement joins TRBV19 to TRBJ1-1; 7 positions agree with TRBD1. Germline V gene data show CDR1 as LNHDA and CDR2 as SQIVND (reference sequence). V was clipped by 9 bases and J by 5 bases; unmatched bases: 9. The CDR3 is made up of 13 amino acids. CDR3 DNA sequence: TGTGCCAGCCATGGACAGGTAACAACTGAAGCTTTCTTT. It yields the protein CASHGQVTTEAFF.